This T cell receptor beta chain was observed in a study of blood T cell repertoires in COVID-19. Study information: T cells, B-cell-depleted T cells, or PBMCs provided the cDNA or gDNA that served as material.

Some clones are missing from TCRdb's copy, which holds only in-frame ones; the method was immunoSEQ multiplex PCR. In the table there are some 200,000 clones, 80% to 85% of which are singletons. This clonotype was obtained from a middle-aged man who had recovered from COVID-19. Source material: PBMCs or T cells enriched from blood (not recorded which).

CDR3 in DNA: TGTGCCAGCAGACACCAGGACTTTTCTTCACCCCTCCACTTT. It is translated as CASRHQDFSSPLHF. The genes are TRBV6-5 and TRBJ1-6; D not resolved. Looked up from germline, CDR1 is MNHEY and CDR2 is SVGAGI. This CDR3 has 14 residues. The ends were cut back, 6 bases at V and 9 bases at J, with 15 bases in the middle.